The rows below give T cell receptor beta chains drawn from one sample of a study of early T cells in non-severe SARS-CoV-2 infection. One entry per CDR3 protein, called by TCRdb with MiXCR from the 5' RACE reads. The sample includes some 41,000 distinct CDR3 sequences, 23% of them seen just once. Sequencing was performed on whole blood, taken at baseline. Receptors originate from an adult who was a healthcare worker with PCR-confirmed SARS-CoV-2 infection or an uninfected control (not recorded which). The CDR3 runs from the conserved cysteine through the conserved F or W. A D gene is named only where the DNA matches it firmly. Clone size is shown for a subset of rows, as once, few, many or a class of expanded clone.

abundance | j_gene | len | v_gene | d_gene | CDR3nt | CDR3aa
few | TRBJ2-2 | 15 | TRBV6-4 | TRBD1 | TGTGCCAGCAGTGAAGGGACAGGGAACACCGGGGAGCTGTTTTTT | CASSEGTGNTGELFF
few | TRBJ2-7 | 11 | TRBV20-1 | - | TGCAGTGCCGGACAGATCTACGAGCAGTACTTC | CSAGQIYEQYF
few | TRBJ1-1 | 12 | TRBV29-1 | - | TGCAGCGTTGCACCGGCGGGACATGAAGCTTTCTTT | CSVAPAGHEAFF
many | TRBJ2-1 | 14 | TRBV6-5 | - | TGTGCCAGCACCCAATTGGGGGGTTACAATGAGCAGTTCTTC | CASTQLGGYNEQFF
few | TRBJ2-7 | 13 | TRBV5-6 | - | TGTGCCAGCAGCTTGGCTCAATCCTACGAGCAGTACTTC | CASSLAQSYEQYF
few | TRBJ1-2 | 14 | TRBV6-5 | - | TGTGCCAGCAGTTATCCAGGGAGTCAGTATGGCTACACCTTC | CASSYPGSQYGYTF
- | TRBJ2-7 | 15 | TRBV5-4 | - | TGTGCCAGCAGCCGAATTGACCTGGCCTCCTACGAGCAGTACTTC | CASSRIDLASYEQYF
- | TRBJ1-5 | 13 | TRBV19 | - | TGTGCCAGTAGGCGTCTTAGCAATCAGCCCCAGCATTTT | CASRRLSNQPQHF
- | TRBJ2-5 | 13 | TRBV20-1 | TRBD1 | TGCAGTGCTACCGGACAGGGCCAAGAGACCCAGTACTTC | CSATGQGQETQYF
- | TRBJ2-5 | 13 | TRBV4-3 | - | TGCGCCAGCAGCCAAGTACGTAGCGATCAGCTGTACTTC | CASSQVRSDQLYF
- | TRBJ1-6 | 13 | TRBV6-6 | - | TGTGCCAGCAGTTACAGGGATAATTCACCCCTCCACTTT | CASSYRDNSPLHF
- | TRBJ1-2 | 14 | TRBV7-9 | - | TGTGCCAGCAGCTTAGTAGGGACACCATATGGCTACACCTTC | CASSLVGTPYGYTF
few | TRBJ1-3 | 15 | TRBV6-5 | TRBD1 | TGTGCCAGCAGTTACCGCGGGACAGGGGGAAACACCATATATTTT | CASSYRGTGGNTIYF
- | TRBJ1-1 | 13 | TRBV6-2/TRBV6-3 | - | TGTGCCAGCAGTACCCGTCTGAACACTGAAGCTTTCTTT | CASSTRLNTEAFF
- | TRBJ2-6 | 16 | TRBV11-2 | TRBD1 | TGTGCCAGCAGCTTAGGGACAGGGTTTGGGGCCAACGTCCTGACTTTC | CASSLGTGFGANVLTF
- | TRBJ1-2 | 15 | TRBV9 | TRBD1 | TGTGCCAGCAGCGCTTTCACCGGGACAGATCATGGCTACACCTTC | CASSAFTGTDHGYTF
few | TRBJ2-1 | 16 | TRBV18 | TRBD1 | TGTGCCAGCTCACCACCCTTAGGGACAGGGAACAATGAGCAGTTCTTC | CASSPPLGTGNNEQFF
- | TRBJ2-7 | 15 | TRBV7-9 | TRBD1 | TGTGCCAGCAGCTTAGGGACAGGGTTCTCCTACGAGCAGTACTTC | CASSLGTGFSYEQYF
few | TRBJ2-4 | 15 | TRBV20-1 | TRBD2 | TGCAGTGCTAAGAGCGGGGGCCTAGCCAAAAACATTCAGTACTTC | CSAKSGGLAKNIQYF
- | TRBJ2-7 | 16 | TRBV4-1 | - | TGCGCCAGCAGCCAAGATAGTCAGGGAAGCTCCTACGAGCAGTACTTC | CASSQDSQGSSYEQYF
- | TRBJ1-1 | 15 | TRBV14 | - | TGTGCCAGCAGCCAAGATCCCGCGGGGATCACTGAAGCTTTCTTT | CASSQDPAGITEAFF
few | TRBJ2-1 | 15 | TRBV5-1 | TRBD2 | TGCGCCAGCAGCTTATTGGGGACTACATACAATGAGCAGTTCTTC | CASSLLGTTYNEQFF
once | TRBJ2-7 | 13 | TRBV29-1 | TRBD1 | TGCAGCGTAAGGGACAGGGCCTCCTACGAGCAGTACTTC | CSVRDRASYEQYF
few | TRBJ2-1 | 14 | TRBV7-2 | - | TGTGCCAGCAGCCCCTTCGGCGAATACAATGAGCAGTTCTTC | CASSPFGEYNEQFF
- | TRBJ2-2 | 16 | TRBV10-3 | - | TGTGCCATCAGTGAATGGGACGGAAAGAACACCGGGGAGCTGTTTTTT | CAISEWDGKNTGELFF
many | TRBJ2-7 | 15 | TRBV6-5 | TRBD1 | TGTGCCAGCAGTTACCAATGGACAGGGTCCTACGAGCAGTACTTC | CASSYQWTGSYEQYF
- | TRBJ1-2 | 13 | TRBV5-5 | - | TGTGCCAGCAGCTTGATTGTCTCCTATGGCTACACCTTC | CASSLIVSYGYTF
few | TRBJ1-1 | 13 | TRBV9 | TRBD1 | TGTGCCAGCAGCGTGCAGGGGGACACTGAAGCTTTCTTT | CASSVQGDTEAFF
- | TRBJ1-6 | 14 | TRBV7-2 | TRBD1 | TGTGCCAGCAGCTCGACAGGGTCATACTCACCCCTCCACTTT | CASSSTGSYSPLHF
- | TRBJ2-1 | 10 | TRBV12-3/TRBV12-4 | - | TGTGCCAGCAGTGTCTCGGAGCAGTTCTTC | CASSVSEQFF
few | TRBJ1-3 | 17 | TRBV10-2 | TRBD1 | TGCGCCAGCAGCGAAAGGGGACAGCCGCGCACTGGAAACACCATATATTTT | CASSERGQPRTGNTIYF
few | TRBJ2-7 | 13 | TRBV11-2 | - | TGTGCCAGCAGCCCTGGACAGCTCTACGAGCAGTACTTC | CASSPGQLYEQYF
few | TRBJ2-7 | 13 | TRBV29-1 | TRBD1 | TGCAGCGCCTACGGGACAGTCTTTTACGAGCAGTACTTC | CSAYGTVFYEQYF
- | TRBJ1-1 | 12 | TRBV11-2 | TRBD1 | TGTGCCAGCAGCTCCCAGGGGGATGAAGCTTTCTTT | CASSSQGDEAFF
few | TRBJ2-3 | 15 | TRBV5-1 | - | TGCGCCAGCACTCCGCATCCTAGCCAAGCAGATACGCAGTATTTT | CASTPHPSQADTQYF
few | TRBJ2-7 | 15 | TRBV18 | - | TGTGCCAGCTCACCAGTGCGGGGGCCCTCCTACGAGCAGTACTTC | CASSPVRGPSYEQYF
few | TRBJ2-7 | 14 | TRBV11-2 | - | TGTGCCAGCAGCTTAGTGGGCATCTCCTACGAGCAGTACTTC | CASSLVGISYEQYF
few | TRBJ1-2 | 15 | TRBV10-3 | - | TGTGCCATCAGTGAGATAACAGTAGGGAACTATGGCTACACCTTC | CAISEITVGNYGYTF
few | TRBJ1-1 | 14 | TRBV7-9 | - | TGTGCCAGCAGATCCGGTAGGCAGAACACTGAAGCTTTCTTT | CASRSGRQNTEAFF
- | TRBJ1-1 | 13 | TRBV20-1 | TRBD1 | TGCAGTGCTGGACAGGGGATGAACACTGAAGCTTTCTTT | CSAGQGMNTEAFF
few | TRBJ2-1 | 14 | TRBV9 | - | TGTGCCAGCAGCTACACAAGCGCCGACAATGAGCAGTTCTTC | CASSYTSADNEQFF
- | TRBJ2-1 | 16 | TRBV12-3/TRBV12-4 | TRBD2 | TGTGCCAGCAGTTTAATTCCTAGCGGGGAATACAATGAGCAGTTCTTC | CASSLIPSGEYNEQFF
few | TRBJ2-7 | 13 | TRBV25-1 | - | TGTGCCAGCAGTCCGGGGATGTTTTACGAGCAGTACTTC | CASSPGMFYEQYF
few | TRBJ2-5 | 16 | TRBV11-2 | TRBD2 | TGTGCCAGCAGCCGTCGTTTAGCGGGGGTTGTGGAGACCCAGTACTTC | CASSRRLAGVVETQYF
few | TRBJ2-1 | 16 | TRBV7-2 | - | TGTGCCAGCAGCTTAGCCAGAGATCCCTCCTACAATGAGCAGTTCTTC | CASSLARDPSYNEQFF
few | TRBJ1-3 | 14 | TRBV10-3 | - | TGTGCCATCAGATTCGACAGCTCTGGAAACACTATATATTTT | CAIRFDSSGNTIYF
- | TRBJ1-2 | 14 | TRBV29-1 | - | TGCAGCGTTGGGCGATACAGGAGTAACTATGGCTACACCTTC | CSVGRYRSNYGYTF
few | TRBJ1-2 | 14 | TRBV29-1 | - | TGCAGCGTTGAATGGCAGGGTAGAGACTATGGCTACACCTTC | CSVEWQGRDYGYTF
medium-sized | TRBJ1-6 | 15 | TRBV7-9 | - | TGTGCCAGCAGCTTAGAGGACAGCTATAATTCACCCCTCCACTTT | CASSLEDSYNSPLHF
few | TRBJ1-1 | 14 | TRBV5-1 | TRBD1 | TGCGCCAGCAGCTTGGCGGGACAGGGGGCTGAAGCTTTCTTT | CASSLAGQGAEAFF
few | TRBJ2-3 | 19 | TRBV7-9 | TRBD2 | TGTGCCAGCAGCTTACGTGGACTAGCGGGGGCCACTTCCACAGATACGCAGTATTTT | CASSLRGLAGATSTDTQYF
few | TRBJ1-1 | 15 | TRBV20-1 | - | TGCAGTGCTAGAGATTTCCCCACAGGACGGGGATTAGCTTTCTTT | CSARDFPTGRGLAFF
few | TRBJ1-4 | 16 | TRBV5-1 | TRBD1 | TGCGCCAGCAGCGGTATGGTGGGACAGACTAATGAAAAACTGTTTTTT | CASSGMVGQTNEKLFF